This record looks at one T cell receptor beta chain sequence and its context. What it binds is unknown. The data derive from a study of cytomegalovirus exposure and HLA in healthy donors. Overall study context: Sequencing of 150 million to 200 million T cells in an earlier analysis found 100 million to 140 million unique TCR beta sequences.

Primers: 60 Vbeta forward and 13 Jbeta reverse. The data were produced by immunoSEQ multiplex PCR, yet TCRdb's version contains in-frame clones alone and is incomplete. The repertoire table contains 200,000 to 250,000 clones. Study-level findings and limits: A previous analysis found most TCR beta V segments productive roughly 87% or roughly 30% of the time. Reportedly, TCR beta sequences accurately predicted HLA-A and HLA-B alleles in most subjects. Compared with the roughly 670-donor mean, an Asian-associated ancestry cluster reportedly had fewer N-insertions, according to a later analysis.

CDR3 length: 15 residues. Germline V gives CDR1 MNHNS, CDR2 SASEGT. The germline V and J ends were trimmed by 5 bases and 0 bases, with 12 bases remaining between them. The receptor's source is a girl aged 2-9 years in good health and CMV-seropositive. This chain connects TRBV6-1 to TRBJ2-3, with unresolved D. The sample comprised PBMCs. The CDR3, as DNA: TGTGCCAGCAGTCCTCTAGTGAGTAGCACAGATACGCAGTATTTT. Translating it yields CASSPLVSSTDTQYF.